Described below is a single TCR beta chain sequence and its context. Its antigen is not known. The sample belongs to a study of beta chain features in type 1 diabetes. Expressed TCRB transcripts were sequenced because the entire RNA isolate underwent reverse transcription. Clones were sequenced by immunoSEQ multiplex PCR, and TCRdb holds only the in-frame ones, with some missing. This sample has roughly 250,000 clones, with 68% found just once. Study-level results: Naive, central memory and Treg TCRB repertoires appeared more alike in patients than in healthy donors.

V was pared by 3 bases and J by 5 bases, with 8 bases between. Germline CDR1 and CDR2: KGHSH and LQKENI. The CDR3 contains 13 residues. Sorting of CD4+ naive, central memory, regulatory and stem cell-like memory cells was performed via CD45RO/CCR7/CD25/CD127/CD95/CD27. The genes are TRBV18 and TRBJ2-1; no clear D gene. The clonotype originates from a man between 25 and 39 years old in good health. Specimen: naive CD4+ T cells from blood. The CDR3 sequence: CASSPRRDNEQFF. In DNA, the CDR3 is TGTGCCAGCTCACCGAGACGGGACAATGAGCAGTTCTTC.